A single sample gave rise to the 8 T cell receptor beta chains below, sequenced in a study of shared clonotypes between healthy human individuals. Clones were read by immunoSEQ multiplex PCR, and TCRdb kept only the in-frame ones, dropping some. Of approximately 2.4 million clones in the sample, approximately 95% were seen once. Source material: naive CD4+ T cells sorted from blood. Indicated subset: CD45RA+ positively selected. The receptor source for this set is a man younger than 35 in good health.

The genes are TRBV2 and TRBJ1-1, with unresolved D. Germline V gene data show CDR1 as SNHLY and CDR2 as FYNNEI. The CDR3 length is 13 residues. Between the trimmed V and J ends, which lost 2 bases and 9 bases, there was a span of 13 bases. The CDR3 region has the DNA TGTGCCAGCAGTGAAAATCGTGACCCTAAAGCTTTCTTT. Translated, it gives CASSENRDPKAFF.

Note on this clone: Other DNA sequences in this sample translate to the same CDR3. The rearrangement uses TRBV7-9 and TRBJ2-2; D possibly corresponds to TRBD2 (6 bases). V was clipped by 5 bases and J by 2 bases, with 15 bases between them. From germline, CDR1 is SEHNR and CDR2 FQNEAQ (reference sequence). The CDR3 totals 16 residues. The CDR3 bases are TGTGCCAGCAGCGCCTCCGGGCGGGGTAACACCGGGGAGCTGTTTTTT. Protein sequence: CASSASGRGNTGELFF.

The chain carries TRBV6-1 and TRBJ2-5; 8 nucleotides line up with TRBD1. The CDR3 covers 13 residues. Germline CDR1 and CDR2: MNHNS and SASEGT. Trimming at V came to 8 bases and at J to 5 bases, leaving 7 bases not matched to a gene. The CDR3, as DNA: TGTGCCAGCCGCCGGACAGGGATCGAGACCCAGTACTTC. The encoded protein is CASRRTGIETQYF.

The chain uses TRBV29-1 and TRBJ1-3; D is uncertain. The CDR3 has 14 amino acids. V was pared by 1 base and J by 0 bases, with 7 bases between. CDR1 and CDR2 from the germline V gene are SQVTM and ANQGSEA. CDR3 protein: CSVEARLSGNTIYF. CDR3 in DNA: TGCAGCGTTGAAGCGAGGCTCTCTGGAAACACCATATATTTT.

J is TRBJ2-7 and V is TRBV11-2, with D perhaps matching TRBD1 (5 bases). The germline V and J ends were trimmed by 1 base and 0 bases, with 19 bases remaining between them. CDR3 size: 18 residues. From germline, CDR1 is SGHAT and CDR2 FQNNGV. The CDR3 coding sequence is TGTGCCAGCAGCTTAGGCACACAGGAGTTCTTATTCTCCTACGAGCAGTACTTC. Protein sequence: CASSLGTQEFLFSYEQYF. Combining the CDR3 with reference TRBV11-2 and TRBJ2-7 gives the whole variable domain EAGVAQSPRYKIIEKRQSVAFWCNPISGHATLYWYQQILGQGPKLLIQFQNNGVVDDSQLPKDRFSAERLKGVDSTLKIQPAKLEDSAVYLCASSLGTQEFLFSYEQYFGPGTRLTVT.

With respect to this clone: The sample has other DNA sequences that encode this CDR3 too. This chain connects TRBV25-1 to TRBJ2-7, with D possibly matching TRBD1 (6 bases). Per the germline V gene, CDR1 is MGHDK and CDR2 is SYGVNS. The CDR3 length is 13 residues. The V end was cut by 6 bases, the J end by 5 bases, with 14 bases between. The CDR3 spells CASSVTGTHEQYF. The CDR3 DNA follows: TGTGCCAGCAGCGTCACAGGGACCCACGAGCAGTACTTC.

The rearrangement joins TRBV5-6 to TRBJ2-5, with TRBD1 as a possible D gene (6 bases). The CDR3 contains 14 residues. V was trimmed by 4 bases and J by 3 bases, leaving 13 bases between them. CDR1 is SGHDT and CDR2 is YYEEEE in the germline V gene. CDR3 region: CASSPTGGKETQYF. The CDR3 coding sequence is TGTGCCAGCAGCCCGACAGGAGGAAAAGAGACCCAGTACTTC. Together with reference TRBV5-6 and TRBJ2-5, the CDR3 gives the full variable domain: DAGVTQSPTHLIKTRGQQVTLRCSPKSGHDTVSWYQQALGQGPQFIFQYYEEEERQRGNFPDRFSGHQFPNYSSELNVNALLLGDSALYLCASSPTGGKETQYFGPGTRLLVL.

This clone was recorded once. This sequence joins TRBV4-3 and TRBJ2-1, with 9 positions matching TRBD2. There are 18 residues in the CDR3. The V and J ends lost 2 bases and 10 bases, in that order; junction bases with no gene match: 18. The germline CDR1 and CDR2 sequences are LGHNA and YSLEER. The CDR3 nucleotides read TGCGCCAGCAGCCAATTAGCCCCGGAGCTAGCGGGGAGTGGGGAGCAGTTCTTC. Translated, it gives CASSQLAPELAGSGEQFF.